This T cell receptor (beta chain) originates from a study of PD-1 blockade in classical Hodgkin lymphoma. Germline V lookup: CDR1 LNHDA, CDR2 SQIVND (reference sequence). CDR3 size: 13 residues. V lost 5 bases and J lost 5; bases outside the gene matches: 4. Study-wide findings and caveats: When set against healthy donors, newly diagnosed patients were reported to show lower baseline TCR diversity. Those patients who began receiving nivolumab less than 1 year after ASCT had lower diversity, and they were excluded. At C4D1, TCR diversity had climbed significantly for CD4+ cells, though not for CD8+ cells. Factors driving the repertoire differences, possibly disease activity or prior therapy, remain undefined.

About this clone: What it binds is unknown.

TCRdb keeps only in-frame clones here, not all; method: immunoSEQ multiplex PCR. This repertoire shows over 85,000 clones, approximately 80% found once; its top ten account for approximately 15%. With no exception, relapse followed autologous stem cell transplantation in all patients, and brentuximab vedotin exposure varied. This receptor was taken from a human donor with classical Hodgkin lymphoma. The input for sequencing was peripheral blood mononuclear cells (PBMCs), taken before the second cycle of nivolumab. This chain links TRBV19 with TRBJ2-5; 8 positions match TRBD2. CDR3: CASSLAGLETQYF. As DNA, the CDR3 is TGTGCCAGTAGTTTAGCGGGATTGGAGACCCAGTACTTC.